The 17 T cell receptor beta chains presented below share a single source sample, sequenced in a study of T-cell reconstitution after alpha-beta-depleted transplantation in children. Construction of the TCRbeta library involved unique molecular identifiers. Using its own MiXCR run on the PCR reads, TCRdb lists one record per CDR3 protein. Here the sample spans around 300,000 distinct CDR3 sequences, 6.5% to 9% being singletons. General study points: At one year after transplant, newly produced T cells mostly accounted for T-cell counts and diversity.

Antigens of these TCRs are unknown. Sequenced here: peripheral blood, sampled 360 days after TCRalphabeta/CD19-depleted stem cell transplant. These receptors were obtained from a female patient between 2 and 15 years old who had a stem cell transplant for Fanconi anemia, so the T cells may come from the graft donor.

This clonotype has ten or more counts. The chain has TRBV29-1 and TRBJ2-7, with 8 nucleotides matching TRBD1. Germline values: CDR1 SQVTM, CDR2 ANQGSEA. The V gene end was trimmed by 8 bases and the J gene end by 2 bases; junction bases not matched to a gene: 17. The CDR3 runs 16 residues. The chain's CDR3 is CSPGQDPQSKPYEQYV. CDR3 bases: TGCAGCCCGGGACAGGACCCCCAATCTAAACCCTACGAGCAGTACGTC.

The sample holds a few counts of this clonotype. This chain joins TRBV5-1 and TRBJ1-2; D is ambiguous. CDR1 and CDR2 from the germline V gene are SGHRS and YFSETQ. V was shortened by 2 bases and J by 3 bases, with 8 bases between the two germline ends. The CDR3 runs to 13 residues. This CDR3 is CASSFNGDYGYTF. The CDR3 DNA reads TGCGCCAGCAGCTTTAATGGGGACTATGGCTACACCTTC. Complete variable domain (other parts from reference TRBV5-1 and TRBJ1-2): KAGVTQTPRYLIKTRGQQVTLSCSPISGHRSVSWYQQTPGQGLQFLFEYFSETQRNKGNFPGRFSGRQFSNSRSEMNVSTLELGDSALYLCASSFNGDYGYTFGSGTRLTVV.

This clonotype occurred many times. V usage is TRBV20-1 and J usage is TRBJ2-7, with D possibly matching TRBD2 (5 bases). Looked up from germline, CDR1 is DFQATT and CDR2 is SNEGSKA (reference sequence). This CDR3 region has 13 residues. V lost 4 bases, J lost 0 bases, and 10 bases lay in between. CDR3 nucleotides: TGCAGTGCTACCCGGGATAGCTCCTACGAGCAGTACTTC. The encoded protein is CSATRDSSYEQYF.

The chain couples TRBV15 to TRBJ2-1; D is undetermined. Germline V gene data show CDR1 as LNHNV and CDR2 as YYDKDF (reference sequence). The CDR3 has 14 amino acids. Trimming stripped 4 bases from V and 9 bases from J, with 16 bases between. In nucleotides, the CDR3 is TGTGCCACCAGCAACTTCCTAGAATCCGGTGAGCAGTTCTTC. It codes for CATSNFLESGEQFF.

This clonotype was counted ten times or more. This chain joins TRBV7-7 and TRBJ2-1; 13 bases align to TRBD2. CDR1 is SSHAT, CDR2 FNYEAQ, per germline (reference sequence). The CDR3 is 15 residues long. Trimming removed 3 bases from V and 8 bases from J; junction bases left unmatched: 4. The CDR3: CASSFGLAGEHEQFF. The CDR3 DNA is TGTGCCAGCAGCTTCGGACTAGCGGGAGAACATGAGCAGTTCTTC.

This clonotype was counted many times. The genes are TRBV2 and TRBJ2-5; D may be TRBD2 (5 bases). The CDR3 sequence is 12 residues long. The V end lost 5 bases, the J end lost 7 bases, and 11 bases lay between the germline ends. Germline V lookup: CDR1 SNHLY, CDR2 FYNNEI. The CDR3 reads CASSLGVRTQYF. The DNA for the CDR3 is TGTGCCAGCAGTCTGGGAGTTCGGACCCAGTACTTC.

As for this clonotype: Possible read error: a much larger clone is one base away. J is TRBJ2-3 and V is TRBV7-9; 7 nucleotides agree with TRBD2. Per the germline V gene, CDR1 is SEHNR and CDR2 is FQNEAQ (reference sequence). J was trimmed by 6 bases and V by 3 bases; bases with no gene match: 6. This CDR3 comprises 14 residues. CDR3 in DNA: TGTGCCAGCAGCTTTATCCGGGAGGACGATACGCAGTATTTT. It encodes CASSFIREDDTQYF.

This clonotype was found many times. The rearrangement uses TRBV7-3 and TRBJ2-1, with no clear D. Germline V gene sequence: CDR1 SGHTA, CDR2 FQGTGA. CDR3 length: 17 residues. Trimming shortened V by 3 bases and J by 5 bases, and 20 bases separated the two germline ends. Here the CDR3 reads CASSFAPLLSTDNEQFF. CDR3 DNA sequence: TGTGCCAGCAGCTTCGCCCCACTTTTGTCCACTGACAATGAGCAGTTCTTC.

This chain links TRBV9 with TRBJ2-2; 7 positions agree with TRBD2. The CDR3 has 16 amino acids. Per germline, CDR1 SGDLS and CDR2 YYNGEE. The V and J ends lost 1 base and 5 bases, in that order; junction bases with no gene match: 8. This CDR3 reads CASSVSLAEPTGELFF. In DNA, the CDR3 is TGTGCCAGCAGCGTAAGCCTAGCGGAACCTACCGGGGAGCTGTTTTTT.

Many counts were recorded for this clonotype. The V and J genes are TRBV5-1 and TRBJ2-1; 7 nucleotides agree with TRBD2. The CDR3 spans 18 residues. Germline loops: CDR1 SGHRS, CDR2 YFSETQ. V dropped 3 bases and J dropped 4; count of bases not matched to a gene: 16. CDR3 protein: CASSYPPSQTSRYNEQFF. DNA of the CDR3: TGCGCCAGCAGCTATCCCCCCTCGCAGACTAGCAGATACAATGAGCAGTTCTTC.

In this sample, this clonotype turned up many times. The chain is built from TRBV11-2 and TRBJ2-2; the D gene is possibly TRBD2 (5 bases). The CDR3 is 16 residues long. V was pared by 1 base and J by 0 bases, with 9 bases between. Germline-derived CDR1 and CDR2 are SGHAT and FQNNGV. CDR3 region: CASSLGSGANTGELFF. The CDR3 region has the DNA TGTGCCAGCAGCTTAGGGTCCGGGGCGAACACCGGGGAGCTGTTTTTT.

J is TRBJ2-6 and V is TRBV7-3; a weak D match, TRBD1 (6 bases). Trimming left V 1 base short and J 1 base short, with 14 bases between. CDR1 and CDR2 (germline): SGHTA, FQGTGA. The CDR3 covers 18 residues. The CDR3 loop is CASSLRGQAFSGANVLTF. For the CDR3, the DNA is TGTGCCAGCAGCTTAAGGGGGCAGGCATTTTCTGGGGCCAACGTCCTGACTTTC. The full variable domain, rest sourced from reference TRBV7-3 and TRBJ2-6, is GAGVSQTPSNKVTEKGKYVELRCDPISGHTALYWYRQSLGQGPEFLIYFQGTGAADDSGLPNDRFFAVRPEGSVSTLKIQRTERGDSAVYLCASSLRGQAFSGANVLTFGAGSRLTVL.

This clonotype was seen at least ten times. The gene calls are TRBV20-1 and TRBJ1-3; a weak D match, TRBD1 (5 bases). Germline-derived CDR1 and CDR2 are DFQATT and SNEGSKA (reference sequence). The CDR3 loop spans 13 amino acids. V shed 3 bases and J shed 3 bases, with 9 bases lying between them. The DNA for the CDR3 is TGCAGTGCTAGGGTTACAGGTGGAAACACCATATATTTT. Its translation: CSARVTGGNTIYF.

This clonotype was found many times. The chain joins TRBV6-1 to TRBJ2-3; the D is unclear. The CDR3 runs to 12 residues. CDR1 MNHNS and CDR2 SASEGT come from the germline V gene. V was trimmed by 10 bases and J by 2 bases, leaving 10 bases between them. CDR3 sequence (DNA): TGTGCCACCTCACGGAACACAGATACGCAGTATTTT. Translated, it gives CATSRNTDTQYF.

This clonotype was seen a few times. The J gene is TRBJ1-1, the V gene TRBV11-2; TRBD1 is a possible D gene (5 bases). Germline CDR1 SGHAT, CDR2 FQNNGV. V lost 5 bases to trimming and J lost 4 bases, with 14 bases between them. This CDR3 contains 14 residues. CDR3 loop: CASSVTQGTTEAFF. The CDR3 region has the DNA TGTGCCAGCAGCGTTACTCAGGGTACCACTGAAGCTTTCTTT.

In its sample, this clonotype was seen many times. The V call is TRBV28, the J call TRBJ2-7; TRBD2 matches at 10 bases. J gave up 3 bases and V 5 bases, and 10 bases lay outside the gene matches. This CDR3 has 16 residues. Germline V gene lookup returns CDR1 MDHEN and CDR2 SYDVKM. This CDR3 reads CASSLPGTSAFYEQYF. In DNA form, the CDR3 reads TGTGCCAGCAGTCTCCCTGGGACTAGCGCATTCTACGAGCAGTACTTC. The full variable domain, completed using reference TRBV28 and TRBJ2-7, is DVKVTQSSRYLVKRTGEKVFLECVQDMDHENMFWYRQDPGLGLRLIYFSYDVKMKEKGDIPEGYSVSREKKERFSLILESASTNQTSMYLCASSLPGTSAFYEQYFGPGTRLTVT.

This clonotype was seen a handful of times. This sequence joins TRBV5-1 and TRBJ1-2, with D possibly TRBD1 on 5 matching bases. Germline values: CDR1 SGHRS, CDR2 YFSETQ. Trimming removed 4 bases at V and 2 bases at J, with 27 bases between. CDR3 size: 19 residues. The CDR3 here is CASSPVLPGPTGANYGYTF. The CDR3 DNA follows: TGCGCCAGCAGCCCTGTCCTCCCGGGACCTACCGGGGCAAACTATGGCTACACCTTC.